These 7 T cell receptor beta chains were all obtained from the same sample, sequenced in a study of PD-1 blockade in classical Hodgkin lymphoma (dated by TCRdb to the early 2020s). Receptor amplification or capture employed the immunoSEQ multiplex PCR assay. TCRdb mirrors the immuneACCESS table, restricted to in-frame sequences. Some clones are absent from its copies; in checked studies, under half trace to an unresolved V gene, and the reason for the others is unknown. This sample lists 7,000 or so clones; 60% were detected once. The top ten clones comprise about 9.4% of the sample. Per the publication, the time point label means: cycle 4 day 1 (C4D1), after 5 to 7 weeks of nivolumab. Relapse after autologous stem cell transplantation had occurred in all trial patients, and cohorts A, B and C were distinguished by prior brentuximab vedotin exposure. A Miltenyi CD8+ T cell isolation kit was used for magnetic negative selection to purify CD8+ T cells from thawed PBMCs.

Sequenced material: CD8+ T cells from blood, taken before the fourth cycle of nivolumab. The source of these receptors is a human donor with classical Hodgkin lymphoma.

This chain connects TRBV5-6 to TRBJ1-2, with a weak D call TRBD1 (6 bases). Between the trimmed V and J ends, which lost 4 bases and 10 bases, there was a span of 14 bases. Germline V gene lookup returns CDR1 SGHDT and CDR2 YYEEEE. CDR3 length equals 12 residues. DNA of the CDR3: TGTGCCAGCAGCATCCGGGACACCCCCTACACCTTC. This gives the protein CASSIRDTPYTF.

This clone is medium-sized within its sample. The chain joins TRBV30 to TRBJ2-7; 7 bases map to TRBD1. The CDR3 length is 13 residues. After removal of 4 bases from V and 3 bases from J, the junction contained 6 bases not matched to a gene. From germline, CDR1 is GTSNPN and CDR2 SVGIG (reference sequence). CDR3 in DNA: TGTGCCTGGACTCGAGCAGGGGGCTACGAGCAGTACTTC. The encoded protein is CAWTRAGGYEQYF.

A few counts support this clone. The V call is TRBV7-6, the J call TRBJ2-7, with 7 bases identical to TRBD1. The V gene's germline CDR1 is SGHVS and CDR2 FNYEAQ. The CDR3 spans 15 residues. The V and J ends lost 1 base and 3 bases, in that order; junction bases with no gene match: 6. CDR3 sequence reads: CASSLETGKRYEQYF. CDR3 DNA: TGTGCCAGCAGCTTAGAGACAGGGAAACGCTACGAGCAGTACTTC.

The genes are TRBV28 and TRBJ2-7; 15 positions match TRBD2. The V gene end was trimmed by 6 bases and the J gene end by 6 bases; junction bases not matched to a gene: 6. Germline lookup yields CDR1 MDHEN and CDR2 SYDVKM. CDR3 length: 15 residues. This CDR3 reads CASSPGLAGGGEQYF. The CDR3 bases are TGTGCCAGCAGCCCTGGACTAGCGGGAGGGGGCGAGCAGTACTTC.

In nucleotides, the CDR3 is TGTGCCAGCAGCCAAGAGGGGGGCTCCCGGACCCCAGATACGCAGTATTTT. It yields the protein CASSQEGGSRTPDTQYF. The rearrangement links TRBV4-2 to TRBJ2-3; D could derive from TRBD1 or TRBD2 (6 bases each). The CDR3 totals 17 residues. Germline CDR1 and CDR2: LGHNA and YNFKEQ. Between the trimmed V and J ends, which lost 0 bases and 4 bases, there was a span of 17 bases.

A few counts support this clone. The V and J genes are TRBV2 and TRBJ2-7, with 7 bases identical to TRBD2. Germline CDR1 SNHLY, CDR2 FYNNEI. J was trimmed by 3 bases and V by 5 bases; bases with no gene match: 4. The CDR3 consists of 13 residues. The CDR3 region has the DNA TGTGCCAGCAGTAGGACTAGTCACTACGAGCAGTACTTC. The encoded protein is CASSRTSHYEQYF.

The V and J genes are TRBV7-6 and TRBJ1-3; D unclear. Trimming took 5 bases from V and 1 from J, leaving 12 bases between them. Germline V lookup: CDR1 SGHVS, CDR2 FNYEAQ. The CDR3 length is 15 residues. The CDR3 loop is CASSPSVDSGNTIYF. The CDR3 DNA reads as TGTGCCAGCAGCCCATCCGTGGATTCTGGAAACACCATATATTTT.